One and the same sample provided the 18 T cell receptor beta chains below, sequenced in a study of cytomegalovirus exposure and HLA in healthy donors. PCR primers comprised 60 Vbeta and 13 Jbeta primers. Method: immunoSEQ multiplex PCR; TCRdb's copy keeps in-frame clones and lacks some. The sample shows 100,000 to 150,000 clones, 82% of them seen only once. The sequencing sample was made of PBMCs. The receptors shown here come from a male donor in good health and CMV-seropositive.

The CDR3 DNA reads TGTGCCAGCAGCGCTCAGGGGTATGACGAAAAACTGTTTTTT. It codes for CASSAQGYDEKLFF. The chain couples TRBV7-2 to TRBJ1-4; perhaps TRBD1 as D (6 bases). The ends were cut back, 5 bases at V and 8 bases at J, with 15 bases in the middle. Per the germline V gene, CDR1 is SGHTA and CDR2 is FQGNSA. This CDR3 contains 14 residues.

The rearrangement joins TRBV7-6 to TRBJ2-3; 14 nucleotides match TRBD2. The CDR3 runs 20 residues. V shed 4 bases, J shed 4 bases, and the junction held 16 bases outside the gene matches. Germline CDR1 is SGHVS and CDR2 is FNYEAQ. The CDR3 protein is CASSSTGLAGDLQGPDTQYF. CDR3 nucleotide sequence: TGTGCCAGCAGCTCCACGGGACTAGCGGGAGATCTTCAAGGGCCAGATACGCAGTATTTT.

V is TRBV30 and J is TRBJ1-1, with D maybe TRBD1 (5 bases). V was clipped by 0 bases and J by 0 bases, with 8 bases between them. Germline V gene lookup returns CDR1 GTSNPN and CDR2 SVGIG (reference sequence). The CDR3 length is 14 residues. CDR3: CAWSVRGVNTEAFF. DNA for the CDR3: TGTGCCTGGAGTGTTCGGGGGGTGAACACTGAAGCTTTCTTT.

The rearrangement links TRBV2 to TRBJ1-2; weak D call: TRBD1 (5 bases). V dropped 7 bases and J dropped 7 bases, with 13 bases sitting between them. The germline gives CDR1 SNHLY, CDR2 FYNNEI. CDR3 length equals 12 residues. CDR3 sequence reads: CASNKETVGYTF. The CDR3 DNA reads TGTGCCAGCAATAAGGAGACAGTTGGCTACACCTTC.

V is TRBV4-2 and J is TRBJ2-6; TRBD1 might be the D (6 bases). Germline CDR1 reads LGHNA; CDR2 reads YNFKEQ. V dropped 1 base and J dropped 1 base, with 14 bases sitting between them. This CDR3 contains 18 residues. Here the CDR3 reads CASSQVSGVGSGANVLTF. CDR3 sequence (DNA): TGTGCCAGCAGCCAAGTATCAGGGGTAGGGTCTGGGGCCAACGTCCTGACTTTC.

This rearrangement joins TRBV4-3 to TRBJ1-4; 8 bases fit TRBD1. Trimming cost V 1 base and J 8 bases; bases outside gene matches: 3. The CDR3 length is 14 residues. The germline V gene has CDR1 LGHNA and CDR2 YSLEER. Here the CDR3 reads CASSQGQGSEKLFF. For the CDR3, the DNA is TGCGCCAGCAGCCAAGGACAGGGGTCGGAAAAACTGTTTTTT.

This rearrangement joins TRBV4-3 to TRBJ2-3, with 8 bases identical to TRBD2. Germline V gene lookup returns CDR1 LGHNA and CDR2 YSLEER. The CDR3 is 17 residues long. The trim removed 0 bases at V and 3 bases at J, leaving 8 bases unmatched. CDR3 coding DNA: TGCGCCAGCAGCCAAGAATTATCCAGCGGGGGAACAGATACGCAGTATTTT. Protein sequence: CASSQELSSGGTDTQYF.

The chain joins TRBV9 to TRBJ2-1; 9 bases agree with TRBD2. Germline-derived CDR1 and CDR2 are SGDLS and YYNGEE. V lost 0 bases to trimming and J lost 3 bases; unmatched junction nucleotides: 10. This CDR3 spans 18 amino acids. The CDR3 region has the DNA TGTGCCAGCAGCGTAGGTGACAGCCGTAGCGGGAGCTACAATGAGCAGTTCTTC. Protein: CASSVGDSRSGSYNEQFF.

This chain joins TRBV28 and TRBJ2-3; the D gene is possibly TRBD2 (6 bases). V was trimmed by 5 bases and J by 5 bases, leaving 14 bases between them. The CDR3 is 14 residues long. Germline loops: CDR1 MDHEN, CDR2 SYDVKM. The chain's CDR3 is CASSASGEVDTQYF. The DNA for the CDR3 is TGTGCCAGCAGTGCCTCGGGAGAGGTAGATACGCAGTATTTT.

This clone was detected a few times. The genes are TRBV5-4 and TRBJ2-1, with TRBD2 matching 9 bases. V was clipped by 6 bases and J by 4 bases; unmatched bases: 14. This CDR3 spans 17 amino acids. CDR1 and CDR2 from the germline V gene are SGHNT and YYREEE (reference sequence). The CDR3 sequence: CASKPSSGRTAYNEQFF. For the CDR3, the DNA is TGTGCCAGCAAACCGAGCAGCGGGAGGACCGCTTACAATGAGCAGTTCTTC.

The J gene is TRBJ2-2, the V gene TRBV27; 8 bases fit TRBD2. This CDR3 has 13 amino acids. The V gene's germline CDR1 is MNHEY and CDR2 SMNVEV (reference sequence). J gave up 6 bases and V 11 bases, and 8 bases lay outside the gene matches. CDR3 amino acids: CASRGVGAGELFF. The CDR3 region has the DNA TGTGCCTCGCGGGGGGTTGGGGCCGGGGAGCTGTTTTTT.

CDR3 sequence reads: CAWRIPGLGREYF. The DNA of the CDR3 is TGTGCCTGGCGAATCCCGGGACTAGGAAGGGAGTATTTT. The chain employs TRBV30 and TRBJ2-3; 8 bases are a match to TRBD2. With V trimmed by 5 bases and J by 13 bases, 14 bases remained unmatched. This CDR3 is 13 amino acids long. The germline gives CDR1 GTSNPN, CDR2 SVGIG (reference sequence).

Only one count was recorded for this clone. The chain combines TRBV27 with TRBJ1-4, with a possible D match to TRBD1 (5 bases). V dropped 2 bases and J dropped 8 bases, with 15 bases sitting between them. CDR3 length: 15 amino acids. Germline V gene data show CDR1 as MNHEY and CDR2 as SMNVEV (reference sequence). CDR3 sequence: CASSLAAGPIEKLFF. The CDR3, as DNA: TGTGCCAGCAGTTTAGCGGCAGGGCCCATCGAAAAACTGTTTTTT. The full variable domain, with the rest looked up from reference TRBV27 and TRBJ1-4, is EAQVTQNPRYLITVTGKKLTVTCSQNMNHEYMSWYRQDPGLGLRQIYYSMNVEVTDKGDVPEGYKVSRKEKRNFPLILESPSPNQTSLYFCASSLAAGPIEKLFFGSGTQLSVL.

V gene TRBV28 combines with J gene TRBJ2-5; possibly TRBD1 for D (5 bases). The J call may be mistaken, given a closer DNA end match to TRBJ2-7. This CDR3 contains 14 residues. From germline, CDR1 is MDHEN and CDR2 SYDVKM. Here the CDR3 DNA reads TGTGCCAGCAGTCCCCCGGCCAGGGCCTACGAGCAGTACTTC. Translated, it gives CASSPPARAYEQYF.

The chain uses TRBV9 and TRBJ2-1, with D uncertain. The CDR3 has 14 amino acids. Trimming removed 4 bases at V and 3 bases at J, with 11 bases between. In germline, CDR1 is SGDLS, CDR2 YYNGEE. The CDR3 DNA is TGTGCCAGCAGCCCCGCGTCGAGCTACAATGAGCAGTTCTTC. Its translation: CASSPASSYNEQFF.

The chain couples TRBV29-1 to TRBJ2-7; D is undetermined. The germline CDR1 and CDR2 sequences are SQVTM and ANQGSEA. The CDR3 consists of 12 residues. Trimming left V 7 bases short and J 5 bases short, with 15 bases between. CDR3 region: CSGYDTSDEQYF. DNA of the CDR3: TGCAGCGGGTACGACACCTCTGACGAGCAGTACTTC.

The chain combines TRBV30 with TRBJ1-1, with unresolved D. This CDR3 is built from 12 residues. CDR1 is GTSNPN, CDR2 SVGIG, per germline (reference sequence). V was clipped by 7 bases and J by 1 base, with 10 bases between them. Written as DNA, the CDR3 is TGTGCCTACTTTAAGAGGAACACTGAAGCTTTCTTT. Translated, it gives CAYFKRNTEAFF.

The V call is TRBV5-5, the J call TRBJ1-1; no definite D call. This CDR3 comprises 15 residues. Between the trimmed V and J ends, which lost 7 bases and 6 bases, there was a span of 22 bases. Germline loops: CDR1 SGHKS, CDR2 YYEKEE (reference sequence). CDR3 sequence: CASGWPEANQAEAFF. The DNA of the CDR3 is TGTGCCAGCGGTTGGCCGGAGGCGAATCAGGCTGAAGCTTTCTTT.